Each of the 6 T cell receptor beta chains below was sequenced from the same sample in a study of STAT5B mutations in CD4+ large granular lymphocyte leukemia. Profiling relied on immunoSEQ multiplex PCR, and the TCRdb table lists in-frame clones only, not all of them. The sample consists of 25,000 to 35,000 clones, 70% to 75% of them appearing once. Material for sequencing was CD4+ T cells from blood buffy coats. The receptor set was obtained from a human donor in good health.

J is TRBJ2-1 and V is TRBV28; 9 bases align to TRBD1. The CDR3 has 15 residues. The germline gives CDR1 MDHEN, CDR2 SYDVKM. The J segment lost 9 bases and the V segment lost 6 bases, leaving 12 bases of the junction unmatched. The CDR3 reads CASRSPGDRVGEQFF. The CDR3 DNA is TGTGCCAGCAGATCGCCGGGGGACAGGGTGGGTGAGCAGTTCTTC. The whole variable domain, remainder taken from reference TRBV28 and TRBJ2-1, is DVKVTQSSRYLVKRTGEKVFLECVQDMDHENMFWYRQDPGLGLRLIYFSYDVKMKEKGDIPEGYSVSREKKERFSLILESASTNQTSMYLCASRSPGDRVGEQFFGPGTRLTVL.

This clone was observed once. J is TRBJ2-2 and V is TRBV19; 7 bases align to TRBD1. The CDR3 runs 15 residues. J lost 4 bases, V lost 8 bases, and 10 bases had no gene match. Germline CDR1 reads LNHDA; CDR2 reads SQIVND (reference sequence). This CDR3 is CASQPGQAVTGELFF. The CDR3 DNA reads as TGTGCCAGTCAACCCGGACAGGCCGTCACCGGGGAGCTGTTTTTT.

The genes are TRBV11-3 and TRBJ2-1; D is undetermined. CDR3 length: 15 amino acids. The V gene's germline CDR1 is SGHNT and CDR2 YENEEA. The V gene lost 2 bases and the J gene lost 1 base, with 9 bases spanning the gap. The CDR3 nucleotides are TGTGCCAGCAGCTTAAGGTCTAGGTCCTACAATGAGCAGTTCTTC. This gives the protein CASSLRSRSYNEQFF.

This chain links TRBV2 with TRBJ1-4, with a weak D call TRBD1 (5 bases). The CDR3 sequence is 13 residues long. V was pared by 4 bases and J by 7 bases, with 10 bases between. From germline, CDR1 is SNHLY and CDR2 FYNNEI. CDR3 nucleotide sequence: TGTGCCAGCAGTGGGGGGTTGGGTGAAAAACTGTTTTTT. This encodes CASSGGLGEKLFF.

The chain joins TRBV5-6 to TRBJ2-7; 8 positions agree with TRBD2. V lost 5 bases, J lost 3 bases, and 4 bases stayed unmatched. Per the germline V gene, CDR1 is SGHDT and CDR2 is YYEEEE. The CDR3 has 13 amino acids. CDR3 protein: CASRLSGGYEQYF. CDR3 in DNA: TGTGCCAGCAGACTCAGCGGGGGCTACGAGCAGTACTTC.

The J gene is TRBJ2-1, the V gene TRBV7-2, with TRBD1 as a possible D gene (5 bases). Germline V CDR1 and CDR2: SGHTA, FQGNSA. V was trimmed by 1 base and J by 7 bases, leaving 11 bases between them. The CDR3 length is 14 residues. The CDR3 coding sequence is TGTGCCAGCAGCTTAGAGGCAGGGTATAATGAGCAGTTCTTC. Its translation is CASSLEAGYNEQFF. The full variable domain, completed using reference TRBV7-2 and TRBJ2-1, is GAGVSQSPSNKVTEKGKDVELRCDPISGHTALYWYRQSLGQGLEFLIYFQGNSAPDKSGLPSDRFSAERTGGSVSTLTIQRTQQEDSAVYLCASSLEAGYNEQFFGPGTRLTVL.